This passage covers 2 T cell receptor beta chains from one sample sequenced in a study of T cell repertoires in cytomegalovirus infection (dated by TCRdb to about 2019). The data were produced on an Illumina HiSeq 1500. TCRdb passed the public sequencing reads through fastp at Q25 and MiXCR, retaining productive beta sequences. CDR3 protein duplicates are merged, each entry listing the most common genes and DNA. The sample yields 200,000 to 300,000 distinct CDR3 sequences; roughly an eighth were counted once. The ten largest clonotypes hold 7% to 9.5% of the sample. Material: PBMCs. These receptor sequences come from a human donor in good health (CMV status not recorded). Some clones in this sample may be carry-over from other donors' samples.

There are many counts of this clonotype. The chain couples TRBV7-3 to TRBJ2-3; 12 bases fit TRBD2. The CDR3 contains 15 residues. Germline CDR1 is SGHTA and CDR2 is FQGTGA. J gave up 4 bases and V 3 bases, and 2 bases lay outside the gene matches. The chain's CDR3 is CASSFSSGGADTQYF. The CDR3, as DNA: TGTGCCAGCAGCTTTTCTAGCGGGGGGGCAGATACGCAGTATTTT. Complete variable domain (other parts from reference TRBV7-3 and TRBJ2-3): GAGVSQTPSNKVTEKGKYVELRCDPISGHTALYWYRQSLGQGPEFLIYFQGTGAADDSGLPNDRFFAVRPEGSVSTLKIQRTERGDSAVYLCASSFSSGGADTQYFGPGTRLTVL.

The table lists this clonotype with a few counts. The J gene is TRBJ2-5, the V gene TRBV19; TRBD1 is a possible D gene (5 bases). Germline CDR1 is LNHDA and CDR2 is SQIVND (reference sequence). V was shortened by 6 bases and J by 3 bases, with 17 bases between the two germline ends. This CDR3 comprises 15 residues. The CDR3 region has the DNA TGTGCCAGTAGGGGGAAGGGGTACGCCGAAGAGACCCAGTACTTC. Translating it yields CASRGKGYAEETQYF.